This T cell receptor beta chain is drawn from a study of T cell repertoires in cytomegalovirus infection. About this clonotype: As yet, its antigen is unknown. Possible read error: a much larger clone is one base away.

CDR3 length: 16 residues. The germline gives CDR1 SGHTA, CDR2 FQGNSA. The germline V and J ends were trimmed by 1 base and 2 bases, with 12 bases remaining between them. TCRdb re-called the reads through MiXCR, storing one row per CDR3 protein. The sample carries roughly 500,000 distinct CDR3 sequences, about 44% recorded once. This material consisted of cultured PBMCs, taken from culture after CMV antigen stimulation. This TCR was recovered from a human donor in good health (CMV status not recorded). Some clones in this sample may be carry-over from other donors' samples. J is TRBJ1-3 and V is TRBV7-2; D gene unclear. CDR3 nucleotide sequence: TGTGCCAGCAGCTTAGTCATGGCTACGGCTGGAAACACCATATATTTT. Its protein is CASSLVMATAGNTIYF. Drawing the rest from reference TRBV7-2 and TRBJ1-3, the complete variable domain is GAGVSQSPSNKVTEKGKDVELRCDPISGHTALYWYRQSLGQGLEFLIYFQGNSAPDKSGLPSDRFSAERTGGSVSTLTIQRTQQEDSAVYLCASSLVMATAGNTIYFGEGSWLTVV.